The 22 T cell receptor beta chains below all came from one sample that was sequenced in a study of CD8 T cells in ankylosing spondylitis (dated by TCRdb to about 2017). Library preparation employed 5' RACE. The sequencing machine was an Illumina HiSeq 2500. TCRdb applied fastp at Q25 and MiXCR to the public reads, then kept only in-frame beta chains. CDR3 protein sequences are deduplicated, and each keeps its most common genes and DNA. The sample data list over 200,000 distinct CDR3 sequences, and approximately 10% of these were observed just once. About 20% of the sample belongs to the ten largest clones. The sequenced sample consisted of blood, either unsorted or a sorted T cell fraction (not recorded which). The receptor source for this set is a male donor with ankylosing spondylitis or in good health (not recorded which).

This clonotype was detected only a few times. The gene calls are TRBV5-1 and TRBJ2-1; 7 positions agree with TRBD2. After removal of 4 bases from V and 6 bases from J, the junction contained 10 bases not matched to a gene. Germline CDR1 is SGHRS and CDR2 is YFSETQ. The CDR3 totals 15 residues. CDR3 region: CASSPYAGVGNEQFF. The CDR3 bases are TGCGCCAGCAGCCCTTATGCGGGGGTGGGCAATGAGCAGTTCTTC.

This clonotype has a count of ten or more. The chain couples TRBV19 to TRBJ2-2; 8 nucleotides line up with TRBD2. Germline values: CDR1 LNHDA, CDR2 SQIVND (reference sequence). The junction had 7 bases not matched to a gene; V was cut back by 7 bases and J by 3 bases. The CDR3 is 15 residues long. The CDR3 reads CASTGGGPYTGELFF. The CDR3 region has the DNA TGTGCCAGTACGGGAGGGGGGCCGTACACCGGGGAGCTGTTTTTT.

This clonotype was picked up many times. The genes are TRBV19 and TRBJ1-2; 9 bases match TRBD1. CDR1 LNHDA and CDR2 SQIVND come from the germline V gene (reference sequence). This CDR3 comprises 15 residues. The V segment lost 3 bases and the J segment 6 bases; nucleotides outside the gene matches: 8. In DNA, the CDR3 is TGTGCCAGTAGTATCACAGGGGGCGGAATCAATGGCTACACCTTC. Its protein is CASSITGGGINGYTF.

This clonotype was seen ten or more times. V and J are TRBV28 and TRBJ2-2; D is possibly TRBD1 or TRBD2 (6 bases each). CDR1 is MDHEN and CDR2 is SYDVKM in the germline V gene. With 5 bases removed from V and 0 bases from J, the gap between germline ends came to 13 bases. This CDR3 contains 16 residues. The CDR3 bases are TGTGCCAGCAGTCTAACAGGGAGGTCGAACACCGGGGAGCTGTTTTTT. It codes for CASSLTGRSNTGELFF.

This clonotype was counted many times. V and J are TRBV12-3 or TRBV12-4 and TRBJ1-5; TRBD1 aligns across 7 bases. The CDR3 sequence is 14 residues long. The junction had 7 bases not matched to a gene; V was cut back by 4 bases and J by 7 bases. The CDR3 loop is CASSSSRGEQPQHF. The CDR3 DNA is TGTGCCAGCAGTTCTAGCAGGGGGGAACAGCCCCAGCATTTT.

Ten or more counts support this clonotype. The V and J genes are TRBV20-1 and TRBJ1-1; D might be TRBD1 (5 bases). The germline V gene encodes CDR1 DFQATT and CDR2 SNEGSKA (reference sequence). V lost 2 bases and J lost 8, with 15 bases in between. The CDR3 length is 13 residues. The CDR3 coding sequence is TGCAGTGCTAGAAGTGGCGGACATTCCGAAGCTTTCTTT. Encoded protein: CSARSGGHSEAFF.

This clonotype was picked up many times. The genes are TRBV4-2 and TRBJ2-7; a possible D gene is TRBD1 (6 bases). The CDR3 is made up of 12 amino acids. Trimming left V 3 bases short and J 6 bases short, with 9 bases between. Germline assignment: CDR1 LGHNA and CDR2 YNFKEQ. The chain's CDR3 is CASSHSGAEQYF. For the CDR3, the DNA is TGTGCCAGCAGCCATTCAGGGGCCGAGCAGTACTTC.

This clonotype was detected ten times or more. The chain employs TRBV7-2 and TRBJ2-7; 13 bases fit TRBD2. From germline, CDR1 is SGHTA and CDR2 FQGNSA. Trimming cost V 5 bases and J 7 bases; bases outside gene matches: 8. This CDR3 has 15 residues. The CDR3 is CASSRMGLAGIEQYF. Written as DNA, the CDR3 is TGTGCCAGCAGCCGGATGGGACTAGCGGGAATAGAGCAGTACTTC.

In its sample, this clonotype was seen many times. The chain joins TRBV7-3 to TRBJ2-5; possibly TRBD1 for D (5 bases). Germline V gene sequence: CDR1 SGHTA, CDR2 FQGTGA. Trimming removed 1 base at V and 5 bases at J, with 14 bases between. The length of the CDR3 is 15 residues. The CDR3: CASSLNPGFGETQYF. CDR3 coding DNA: TGTGCCAGCAGCTTAAACCCAGGGTTTGGTGAGACCCAGTACTTC.

This clonotype was recorded at least ten times. This chain links TRBV7-2 with TRBJ1-1; maybe TRBD1 (5 bases). The CDR3 spans 13 residues. Germline lookup yields CDR1 SGHTA and CDR2 FQGNSA. The V and J ends lost 2 bases and 5 bases respectively, with 9 bases between them. This chain's CDR3 is CASSLPQATEAFF. Here the CDR3 DNA reads TGTGCCAGCAGCTTACCACAGGCTACTGAAGCTTTCTTT.

There are a few counts of this clonotype. The rearrangement uses TRBV30 and TRBJ1-2; unclear D gene. In germline, CDR1 is GTSNPN, CDR2 SVGIG (reference sequence). The CDR3 spans 15 residues. V was cut by 0 bases and J by 2 bases, with 13 bases left in between. The CDR3 loop is CAWSVKVTRNYGYTF. In DNA form, the CDR3 reads TGTGCCTGGAGTGTAAAAGTTACACGGAACTATGGCTACACCTTC.

This clonotype has at least ten counts. The gene calls are TRBV29-1 and TRBJ1-1; the D gene is possibly TRBD1 (6 bases). The germline CDR1 and CDR2 sequences are SQVTM and ANQGSEA. V lost 1 base and J lost 1, with 7 bases in between. The CDR3 has 13 amino acids. The CDR3 spells CSVEVGQNTEAFF. The CDR3 bases are TGCAGCGTTGAAGTGGGACAGAACACTGAAGCTTTCTTT.

CDR3 in amino acids: CASSQVEAEAFF. The CDR3 DNA follows: TGTGCCAGCAGCCAAGTGGAGGCTGAAGCTTTCTTT. The chain couples TRBV3-1 to TRBJ1-1; D not certain. V lost 1 base to trimming and J lost 6 bases, with 6 bases between them. The V gene's germline CDR1 is LGHDT and CDR2 YNNKEL (reference sequence). CDR3 length: 12 residues.

This clonotype was counted many times. The chain employs TRBV6-1 and TRBJ1-1, with TRBD1 as a possible D gene (6 bases). V was shortened by 7 bases and J by 2 bases, with 14 bases between the two germline ends. CDR3 size: 14 residues. The V gene's germline CDR1 is MNHNS and CDR2 SASEGT. The DNA of the CDR3 is TGTGCCAGCAACCCAACAGGGCGTAACACTGAAGCTTTCTTT. Translated, it gives CASNPTGRNTEAFF.

There are many counts of this clonotype. The chain employs TRBV12-3 or TRBV12-4 and TRBJ2-7, with D perhaps TRBD1 (6 bases). Trimming took off 6 bases at V and 0 bases at J, with 18 bases between the two ends. There are 16 residues in the CDR3. CDR3 sequence (DNA): TGTGCCAGCAGCCGCATAACAGGGATCAGCTCCTACGAGCAGTACTTC. This translates into CASSRITGISSYEQYF.

This clonotype has only a few counts. The chain has TRBV11-2 and TRBJ2-5; 11 nucleotides align to TRBD2. Per the germline V gene, CDR1 is SGHAT and CDR2 is FQNNGV. This CDR3 has 16 residues. Losses at the gene ends were 3 bases for V and 4 bases for J; bases not matched to a gene: 7. CDR3 DNA: TGTGCCAGCAGCTTCCTCGTAGCGGGGGGGGGAGAGACCCAGTACTTC. Translating gives CASSFLVAGGGETQYF.

This clonotype was seen a few times. The rearrangement links TRBV5-1 to TRBJ2-7; TRBD2 matches 11 bases. The CDR3 consists of 14 residues. CDR1 is SGHRS, CDR2 YFSETQ, per germline. V was clipped by 4 bases and J by 3 bases; unmatched bases: 3. CDR3 nucleotide sequence: TGCGCCAGCAGCGCTACTAGCGGGGGCTACGAGCAGTACTTC. As protein: CASSATSGGYEQYF.

This clonotype was counted only a few times. This sequence joins TRBV20-1 and TRBJ2-7; no reliable D call. The germline CDR1 and CDR2 sequences are DFQATT and SNEGSKA (reference sequence). This CDR3 spans 12 amino acids. V lost 4 bases to trimming and J lost 2 bases, with 9 bases between them. The DNA for the CDR3 is TGCAGTGCTAATTTATCGCCCTACGAGCAGTACTTC. Translating it yields CSANLSPYEQYF.

This clonotype was counted many times. This chain joins TRBV7-2 and TRBJ2-3, with 9 bases that match TRBD2. The CDR3 is made up of 16 amino acids. J was trimmed by 3 bases and V by 0 bases; bases with no gene match: 4. The germline V gene encodes CDR1 SGHTA and CDR2 FQGNSA. Here the CDR3 reads CASSLAASGGTDTQYF. DNA for the CDR3: TGTGCCAGCAGCTTAGCCGCCAGCGGGGGGACAGATACGCAGTATTTT.

This clonotype was recorded at least ten times. The V and J genes are TRBV19 and TRBJ2-7, with TRBD1 identical over 7 bases. Germline-derived CDR1 and CDR2 are LNHDA and SQIVND (reference sequence). This CDR3 is built from 12 residues. Trimming removed 9 bases from V and 6 bases from J; junction bases left unmatched: 8. CDR3 region: CASSGTVGEQYF. CDR3 sequence (DNA): TGTGCCAGCTCCGGGACAGTCGGCGAGCAGTACTTC. The full variable domain, its missing parts supplied by reference TRBV19 and TRBJ2-7, is DGGITQSPKYLFRKEGQNVTLSCEQNLNHDAMYWYRQDPGQGLRLIYYSQIVNDFQKGDIAEGYSVSREKKESFPLTVTSAQKNPTAFYLCASSGTVGEQYFGPGTRLTVT.

This clonotype has a handful of counts. The V and J genes are TRBV10-3 and TRBJ1-1; no clear D gene. V gave up 10 bases and J gave up 8 bases, with 17 bases separating them. The germline gives CDR1 ENHRY, CDR2 SYGVKD. There are 12 residues in the CDR3. The CDR3 bases are TGTGCCACCAGACGGGAGGTTGAGGAAGCTTTCTTT. Protein sequence: CATRREVEEAFF.

Many counts were recorded for this clonotype. This chain uses TRBV20-1 with TRBJ2-3, with TRBD2 matching over 12 bases. There are 16 residues in the CDR3. Germline CDR1 DFQATT, CDR2 SNEGSKA (reference sequence). Trimming at V came to 5 bases and at J to 2 bases, leaving 8 bases not matched to a gene. The CDR3 coding sequence is TGCAGTGCTCCCCCAGCTAGCGGGGGGGTCACAGATACGCAGTATTTT. Protein: CSAPPASGGVTDTQYF.